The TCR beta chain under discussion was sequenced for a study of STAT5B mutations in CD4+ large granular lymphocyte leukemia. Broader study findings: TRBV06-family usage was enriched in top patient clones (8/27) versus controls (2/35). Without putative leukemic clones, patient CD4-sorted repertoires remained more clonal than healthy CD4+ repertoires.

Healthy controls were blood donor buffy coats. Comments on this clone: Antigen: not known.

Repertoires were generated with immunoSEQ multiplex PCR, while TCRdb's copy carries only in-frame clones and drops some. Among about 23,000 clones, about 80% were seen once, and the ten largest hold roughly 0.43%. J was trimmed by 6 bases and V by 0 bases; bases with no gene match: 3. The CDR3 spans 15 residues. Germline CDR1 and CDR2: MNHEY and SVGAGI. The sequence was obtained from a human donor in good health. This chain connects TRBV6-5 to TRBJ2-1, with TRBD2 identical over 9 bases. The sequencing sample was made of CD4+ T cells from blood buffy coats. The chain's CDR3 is CASSYSREGRNEQFF. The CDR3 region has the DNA TGTGCCAGCAGTTACTCGCGGGAGGGTCGCAATGAGCAGTTCTTC.